This T cell receptor (beta chain) came from a study of human CD8 memory T cell subsets (dated by TCRdb to 2020 to 2022). For the wider study: To assess clonal relationships, the TCRbeta repertoires of stem-like (TSTEM), progenitor exhausted-like (TPEX) and effector memory CD8+ T cell subsets were compared. Six donors each provided TSTEM, TPEX and effector memory subsets, and TCRbeta repertoires were obtained from all six. General study outcomes and caveats: Only TCRbeta chains were sequenced, and repertoire comparisons were based on six donors, with testing performed by paired t-tests and Bonferroni correction. Clonotypes were shared with effector memory cells by both stem-like subsets, but only minimal overlap was found between TSTEM and TPEX repertoires, suggesting distinct antigen spectra. Greater repertoire diversity in TSTEM than in TPEX subsets was suggested by Chao1 estimates, potentially reflecting a broader range of specificities. Normalized Shannon-Wiener diversity was similarly high in the TSTEM and TPEX subsets, while the effector memory subsets were comparatively less diverse.

Peripheral blood mononuclear cells were isolated from healthy donor buffy coats by density gradient separation. In the study, negative magnetic separation with EasySep or MojoSort CD8+ T cell isolation kits was used to enrich total CD8+ T cells. An RNeasy Mini Kit was used to extract total RNA from duplicate vials of roughly 150,000 sorted CD8+ T cells per subset. The PBMCs were used either fresh or after being cryopreserved in fetal bovine serum with around 9.5% DMSO. CD8+ T cell subsets were sorted to purity by fluorescence-activated cell sorting on a FACSAria III. A Human TCR Profiling Kit was used to prepare UMI-labeled 5' RACE TCRbeta libraries. The same number of PCR cycles was used to prepare all TCRbeta libraries in parallel. Under the source paper's analysis protocol: Between roughly 2,800 and 20,000 functional CDR3beta clonotypes were contained in each TCRbeta library. MIGEC 1.2.9 was used for UMI extraction and consensus assembly, with a minimum of three reads required per UMI. MiXCR 3.0.3 was used to extract in-frame CDR3beta repertoires. Each sample was downsampled to 42,000 randomly selected UMIs before diversity metrics were computed in VDJtools 1.2.1. Repertoire overlap metrics D, R and F2 were calculated in VDJtools for the top 3,000 clones of each sample pair. The reads, reprocessed by TCRdb, yield one row per CDR3 protein sequence and no DNA. TCRdb's processing, not the authors', yielded these V and J calls. The table for this sample shows fewer than 15,000 distinct CDR3 sequences. Together, the top ten hold 12% to 15% of the sample.

There are 16 amino acids in the CDR3, from cysteine to phenylalanine inclusive. No DNA sequence is on record. The germline V gene supplies CDR1 MNHNS and CDR2 SASEGT. Note on this clonotype: Its cognate antigen has yet to be identified.

The sequencing sample was made of CD8+ T cells from PBMCs. This clonotype was sampled from a human donor in good health. The chain was built from TRBV6-1 and TRBJ1-1; TCRdb picks TRBD1, but there is no DNA to check that call. The CDR3 protein is CASSEWGGALLTEAFF.